The 10 T cell receptor beta chains below were found in one sample sequenced in a study of cytomegalovirus exposure and HLA in healthy donors. PCR involved 60 Vbeta and 13 Jbeta primers. Assay: immunoSEQ multiplex PCR; the TCRdb copy retains only in-frame clones and omits some. This sample's clone table lists about 130,000 clones. Sequenced sample: PBMCs. The source of these receptors is a young man in good health and CMV-seronegative.

J is TRBJ2-3 and V is TRBV28; a weak D match, TRBD1 (6 bases). CDR1 is MDHEN and CDR2 is SYDVKM in the germline V gene. V was pared by 7 bases and J by 4 bases, with 21 bases between. CDR3 size: 16 residues. Here the CDR3 reads CASTPNFSGVADTQYF. The CDR3, as DNA: TGTGCCAGCACCCCCAACTTCTCAGGGGTGGCAGATACGCAGTATTTT.

The V and J genes are TRBV28 and TRBJ1-2, with 10 bases aligning to TRBD1. The junction had 3 bases not matched to a gene; V was cut back by 7 bases and J by 7 bases. This CDR3 region has 12 residues. CDR1 MDHEN and CDR2 SYDVKM come from the germline V gene. The CDR3: CASIGTGVGYTF. In nucleotides, the CDR3 is TGTGCCAGCATTGGGACAGGGGTTGGCTACACCTTC.

The chain employs TRBV7-8 and TRBJ1-2; TRBD1 might be the D (6 bases). Trimming removed 7 bases from V and 5 bases from J, with 26 bases in between. This CDR3 region has 17 residues. CDR1 is SGHVS, CDR2 FQNEAQ, per germline. CDR3 DNA: TGTGCCAGCACCCTCGGGAGGGGGTTACTGATCGAGTATGGCTACACCTTC. Amino acids: CASTLGRGLLIEYGYTF.

The chain recombines TRBV28 with TRBJ1-2; no definite D call. This CDR3 has 13 residues. Germline V gene lookup returns CDR1 MDHEN and CDR2 SYDVKM. V dropped 5 bases and J dropped 4 bases, with 11 bases sitting between them. The CDR3 loop reads CASSLVGSYGYTF. In DNA form, the CDR3 reads TGTGCCAGCAGTCTGGTGGGGAGCTATGGCTACACCTTC.

The V call is TRBV15, the J call TRBJ2-7; 7 bases align to TRBD1. CDR1 is LNHNV and CDR2 is YYDKDF in the germline V gene (reference sequence). This CDR3 comprises 14 residues. The J segment lost 6 bases and the V segment lost 0 bases, leaving 5 bases of the junction unmatched. The CDR3 protein is CATSRDRGMSEQYF. In nucleotides, the CDR3 is TGTGCCACCAGCAGAGACAGGGGGATGAGCGAGCAGTACTTC.

The rearrangement uses TRBV6-5 and TRBJ1-1, with a weak D call TRBD1 (6 bases). The V end was cut by 4 bases, the J end by 1 base, with 16 bases between. The germline gives CDR1 MNHEY, CDR2 SVGAGI. The CDR3 is 16 residues long. The CDR3 is CASSSDPGVRNTEAFF. Written as DNA, the CDR3 is TGTGCCAGCAGTTCCGATCCAGGGGTACGGAACACTGAAGCTTTCTTT.

CDR3 coding DNA: TGTGCCATCAGTTCTGCGGGGGGGTTAACAGATACGCAGTATTTT. This translates into CAISSAGGLTDTQYF. The V call is TRBV10-3, the J call TRBJ2-3; 9 bases align to TRBD2. Losses at the gene ends were 5 bases for V and 3 bases for J; bases not matched to a gene: 6. Germline CDR1 ENHRY, CDR2 SYGVKD. This CDR3 contains 15 residues.

The chain couples TRBV6-6 to TRBJ1-2; D remains ambiguous. Looked up from germline, CDR1 is MNHNY and CDR2 is SVGAGI (reference sequence). Trimming removed 7 bases from V and 2 bases from J, with 14 bases in between. The length of the CDR3 is 14 residues. The CDR3 DNA is TGTGCCAGCACTTTCTCTTACAGAAACTATGGCTACACCTTC. Encoded protein: CASTFSYRNYGYTF.

The chain combines TRBV28 with TRBJ1-5; the match to TRBD1 covers 10 bases. The V and J ends lost 5 bases and 6 bases, in that order; junction bases with no gene match: 13. Germline CDR1 reads MDHEN; CDR2 reads SYDVKM. The CDR3 sequence is 17 residues long. Written as DNA, the CDR3 is TGTGCCAGCAGTCGGGACAGGGGCCTCTTTTCAGGTCAGCCCCAGCATTTT. Amino acid sequence: CASSRDRGLFSGQPQHF.

V is TRBV29-1 and J is TRBJ2-7; 11 bases fit TRBD2. The CDR3 covers 13 residues. The V segment lost 4 bases and the J segment 4 bases; nucleotides outside the gene matches: 3. The V gene's germline CDR1 is SQVTM and CDR2 ANQGSEA. The CDR3 nucleotides read TGCAGCGTTGGGGGACTAGCGGAGTACGAGCAGTACTTC. Translated, it gives CSVGGLAEYEQYF.